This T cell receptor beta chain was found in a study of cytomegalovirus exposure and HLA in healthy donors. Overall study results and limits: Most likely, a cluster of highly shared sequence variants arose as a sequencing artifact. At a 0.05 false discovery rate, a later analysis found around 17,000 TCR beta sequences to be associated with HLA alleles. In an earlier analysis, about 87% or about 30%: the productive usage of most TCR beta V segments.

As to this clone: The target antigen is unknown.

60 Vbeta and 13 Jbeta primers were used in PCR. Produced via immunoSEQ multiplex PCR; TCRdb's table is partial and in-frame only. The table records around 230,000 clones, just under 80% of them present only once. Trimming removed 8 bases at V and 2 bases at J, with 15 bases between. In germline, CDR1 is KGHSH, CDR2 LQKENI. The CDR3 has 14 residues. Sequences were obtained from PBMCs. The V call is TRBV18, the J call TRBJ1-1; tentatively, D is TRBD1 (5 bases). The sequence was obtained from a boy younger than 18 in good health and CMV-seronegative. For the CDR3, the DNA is TGTGCCAGCGGAGAGGTGGGGGGTAACACTGAAGCTTTCTTT. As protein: CASGEVGGNTEAFF.